The clone carrying this T cell receptor (beta chain) was picked up many times. What it recognizes is unknown. The sample comes from a study of T cell repertoires in cytomegalovirus infection. Study overall: Public signatures in TCR beta pointed to CMV infection and matching HLA type.

Study conclusions and caveats: The ex vivo response showed dominance by HLA-C-restricted CMV-specific TCR beta clonotypes.

TCRdb reprocessed the reads with MiXCR, giving one entry per CDR3 protein. The sample holds hundreds of thousands of distinct CDR3 sequences, around 10% seen once. This CDR3 is built from 16 residues. Trimming removed 6 bases at V and 4 bases at J, with 21 bases between. Germline values: CDR1 LNHDA, CDR2 SQIVND (reference sequence). This chain uses TRBV19 with TRBJ1-2; perhaps TRBD1 as D (6 bases). The sequenced material came from PBMCs. The sequence derives from a human donor in good health (CMV status not recorded). Some clones in this sample may be carry-over from other donors' samples. CDR3 sequence: CASRDRDKGVFYGYTF. The CDR3 DNA is TGTGCCAGTAGAGACCGGGACAAGGGTGTTTTCTATGGCTACACCTTC.